This note documents a single TCR beta chain sequence. Original data processing: Amplification of reference gene primers provided the estimated nucleated cell counts. The method was immunoSEQ multiplex PCR; TCRdb's version includes in-frame clones alone and lacks a portion of them. V and J calls and clone size are as listed in that table; D and trimming were resolved from the DNA. The data contain about 160,000 clones, about 87% of them singletons. Trimming pared 9 bases from V and 7 bases from J, leaving 13 bases between. Germline CDR1 and CDR2: MDHEN and SYDVKM. The CDR3 totals 12 residues. The record originates from a study of blood T cell repertoires in COVID-19. For the study at large: The United States, Italy and Spain were the sources of the acute and convalescent COVID-19 samples.

This TCR came from a woman aged 60-70 years who had recovered from COVID-19. The specimen sequenced was peripheral blood. This chain joins TRBV28 and TRBJ1-5; D is unresolved. Here the CDR3 DNA reads TGTGCCAGTGGAGGGCTTAACCAGCCCCAGCATTTT. This translates into CASGGLNQPQHF.